The 21 T cell receptor beta chains given below trace back to one sample, sequenced in a study of cytomegalovirus exposure and HLA in healthy donors. Vbeta (60) and Jbeta (13) primers were used in the PCR. Some clones are missing from TCRdb's copy, which holds only in-frame ones; the method was immunoSEQ multiplex PCR. The sample consists of about 110,000 clones, 77% of them appearing once. Material: PBMCs. Every receptor here comes from a male donor in good health and CMV-seronegative.

In this sample, this clone turned up a few times. The gene calls are TRBV12-5 and TRBJ2-7; the D is unclear. Per germline, CDR1 LGHNT and CDR2 FRNRAP. CDR3 length: 12 residues. The ends were cut back, 6 bases at V and 0 bases at J, with 6 bases in the middle. This chain's CDR3 is CASGPSSYEQYF. The CDR3 DNA follows: TGTGCTAGTGGCCCTAGCTCCTACGAGCAGTACTTC. The entire variable domain, with the rest obtained from reference TRBV12-5 and TRBJ2-7, is as follows: DARVTQTPRHKVTEMGQEVTMRCQPILGHNTVFWYRQTMMQGLELLAYFRNRAPLDDSGMPKDRFSAEMPDATLATLKIQPSEPRDSAVYFCASGPSSYEQYFGPGTRLTVT.

This clone has a handful of counts. The identical CDR3 is also encoded by other nucleotide sequences in the sample. This chain connects TRBV6-4 to TRBJ2-3; 7 positions agree with TRBD1. Germline CDR1 is MRHNA and CDR2 is SNTAGT. The V gene end was trimmed by 0 bases and the J gene end by 4 bases; junction bases not matched to a gene: 1. This CDR3 has 14 amino acids. The CDR3 reads CASSDSQGADTQYF. The CDR3 bases are TGTGCCAGCAGTGACTCTCAGGGGGCAGATACGCAGTATTTT.

V and J are TRBV30 and TRBJ1-5; weak D call: TRBD1 (5 bases). Trimming took off 0 bases at V and 5 bases at J, with 14 bases between the two ends. The CDR3 totals 15 residues. Per germline, CDR1 GTSNPN and CDR2 SVGIG (reference sequence). CDR3 loop: CAWSVGRALDQPQHF. CDR3 nucleotides: TGTGCCTGGAGTGTCGGCAGGGCATTAGATCAGCCCCAGCATTTT.

This clone was counted a single time. CDR3 protein: CASGPAGQNTDTQYF. The DNA for the CDR3 is TGCGCCAGCGGTCCGGCGGGACAGAACACAGATACGCAGTATTTT. This sequence joins TRBV5-1 and TRBJ2-3; D possibly corresponds to TRBD1 (7 bases). CDR1 SGHRS and CDR2 YFSETQ come from the germline V gene. The CDR3 extends over 15 amino acids. V lost 7 bases, J lost 2 bases, and 17 bases lay in between.

The genes are TRBV28 and TRBJ2-1, with D possibly matching TRBD1 (5 bases). The CDR3 contains 14 residues. V was pared by 8 bases and J by 4 bases, with 15 bases between. Germline CDR1 and CDR2: MDHEN and SYDVKM. The chain's CDR3 is CASSVGARYNEQFF. CDR3 DNA: TGTGCCAGCTCCGTTGGGGCGCGGTACAATGAGCAGTTCTTC. The variable domain in full, completed from reference TRBV28 and TRBJ2-1, reads DVKVTQSSRYLVKRTGEKVFLECVQDMDHENMFWYRQDPGLGLRLIYFSYDVKMKEKGDIPEGYSVSREKKERFSLILESASTNQTSMYLCASSVGARYNEQFFGPGTRLTVL.

The CDR3 coding sequence is TGCGCCAGCAGCTTGGCACAAGGACAGGGGGCGCGAGACGAGCAGTACTTC. Encoded protein: CASSLAQGQGARDEQYF. The J gene is TRBJ2-7, the V gene TRBV5-1; 11 positions match TRBD1. CDR1 and CDR2 from the germline V gene are SGHRS and YFSETQ. The J segment lost 5 bases and the V segment lost 0 bases, leaving 10 bases of the junction unmatched. The CDR3 runs 17 residues.

The chain recombines TRBV7-6 with TRBJ2-1; TRBD1 agrees at 9 bases. The CDR3 covers 17 residues. V gave up 2 bases and J gave up 2 bases; unmatched junction bases: 7. Germline-derived CDR1 and CDR2 are SGHVS and FNYEAQ. Here the CDR3 reads CASSLFTGQGAYNEQFF. CDR3 DNA: TGTGCCAGCAGCTTATTCACGGGACAGGGCGCCTACAATGAGCAGTTCTTC. The variable domain in full, completed from reference TRBV7-6 and TRBJ2-1, reads GAGVSQSPRYKVTKRGQDVALRCDPISGHVSLYWYRQALGQGPEFLTYFNYEAQQDKSGLPNDRFSAERPEGSISTLTIQRTEQRDSAMYRCASSLFTGQGAYNEQFFGPGTRLTVL.

CDR3 protein: CASSTYSLFGNTIYF. The CDR3 DNA reads as TGTGCCAGCTCCACCTATAGCCTGTTCGGAAACACCATATATTTT. The rearrangement uses TRBV18 and TRBJ1-3; D is ambiguous. Per germline, CDR1 KGHSH and CDR2 LQKENI. This CDR3 has 15 amino acids. The V end was cut by 6 bases, the J end by 4 bases, with 16 bases between. Full variable domain (rest looked up from reference TRBV18 and TRBJ1-3): NAGVMQNPRHLVRRRGQEARLRCSPMKGHSHVYWYRQLPEEGLKFMVYLQKENIIDESGMPKERFSAEFPKEGPSILRIQQVVRGDSAAYFCASSTYSLFGNTIYFGEGSWLTVV.

V is TRBV27 and J is TRBJ2-2, with 10 bases fitting TRBD1. V was pared by 5 bases and J by 5 bases, with 2 bases of the junction left unmatched. Germline CDR1 reads MNHEY; CDR2 reads SMNVEV (reference sequence). This CDR3 is built from 14 residues. The CDR3 DNA reads as TGTGCCAGCAGTAGGACAGGGGGGACCGGGGAGCTGTTTTTT. Translated: CASSRTGGTGELFF.

The rearrangement joins TRBV2 to TRBJ2-1; 8 positions agree with TRBD1. The CDR3 spans 13 residues. From germline, CDR1 is SNHLY and CDR2 FYNNEI. The J segment lost 12 bases and the V segment lost 5 bases, leaving 9 bases of the junction unmatched. CDR3 sequence: CASSPDREVPQFF. The CDR3 DNA sequence: TGTGCCAGCAGTCCGGACAGGGAAGTACCGCAGTTCTTC.

The V and J genes are TRBV5-1 and TRBJ2-1; D is ambiguous. Germline V CDR1 and CDR2: SGHRS, YFSETQ. Between the trimmed V and J ends, which lost 7 bases and 0 bases, there was a span of 8 bases. This CDR3 has 13 residues. This CDR3 reads CASGSSSYNEQFF. CDR3 sequence (DNA): TGCGCCAGCGGTTCGAGCTCCTACAATGAGCAGTTCTTC. The variable domain in full, completed from reference TRBV5-1 and TRBJ2-1, reads KAGVTQTPRYLIKTRGQQVTLSCSPISGHRSVSWYQQTPGQGLQFLFEYFSETQRNKGNFPGRFSGRQFSNSRSEMNVSTLELGDSALYLCASGSSSYNEQFFGPGTRLTVL.

The CDR3: CASSSPGQHSSGANVLTF. CDR3 nucleotides: TGTGCCAGCAGCTCCCCGGGACAGCACTCCTCTGGGGCCAACGTCCTGACTTTC. The chain links TRBV7-3 to TRBJ2-6; the match to TRBD1 covers 7 bases. Trimming took 4 bases from V and 0 from J; bases not matched to a gene: 9. CDR1 and CDR2 from the germline V gene are SGHTA and FQGTGA. The CDR3 loop spans 18 amino acids.

This clone was seen just once. The rearrangement joins TRBV5-1 to TRBJ2-1, with 9 bases matching TRBD2. Germline CDR1 is SGHRS and CDR2 is YFSETQ. The CDR3 is 15 amino acids. The trim removed 1 base at V and 4 bases at J, leaving 3 bases unmatched. This CDR3 is CASSLRREGYNEQFF. CDR3 sequence (DNA): TGCGCCAGCAGCTTGCGGCGGGAGGGTTACAATGAGCAGTTCTTC.

This clone was counted only a few times. The chain has TRBV23-1 and TRBJ1-1; no clear D gene. TRBV23-1 is an open reading frame whose function is uncertain. The CDR3 spans 11 residues. Trimming took 4 bases from V and 7 from J, leaving 7 bases between them. CDR3 nucleotide sequence: TGCGCCAGCAGTCCGGGAAATGAAGCTTTCTTT. Amino acids: CASSPGNEAFF.

The chain is built from TRBV6-4 and TRBJ1-2; possible D gene TRBD1, 5 bases. The CDR3 is 15 residues long. V was cut by 7 bases and J by 2 bases, with 17 bases left in between. CDR1 is MRHNA, CDR2 SNTAGT, per germline. The CDR3 is CASTVTANRNYGYTF. The CDR3 DNA reads as TGTGCCAGCACTGTGACAGCGAACCGCAACTATGGCTACACCTTC.

The V gene is TRBV28, the J gene TRBJ2-7; 11 bases match TRBD2. The CDR3 runs 16 residues. In germline, CDR1 is MDHEN, CDR2 SYDVKM. Losses at the gene ends were 5 bases for V and 2 bases for J; bases not matched to a gene: 8. The CDR3 bases are TGTGCCAGCAGTACCAAGGGACTAGCGGTCACCTACGAGCAGTACTTC. Its translation is CASSTKGLAVTYEQYF.

The chain combines TRBV4-2 with TRBJ2-7; D gene ambiguous. Trimming stripped 0 bases from V and 0 bases from J, with 15 bases between. Per the germline V gene, CDR1 is LGHNA and CDR2 is YNFKEQ. CDR3 length: 17 amino acids. The CDR3 loop is CASSQESGARSSYEQYF. The DNA of the CDR3 is TGTGCCAGCAGCCAAGAGAGTGGAGCTCGCAGCTCCTACGAGCAGTACTTC.

This chain joins TRBV4-1 and TRBJ2-7; TRBD2 matches at 9 bases. The ends lost 4 bases at V and 3 bases at J; junction bases unmatched: 4. Germline V gene sequence: CDR1 MGHRA, CDR2 YSYEKL. This CDR3 contains 14 residues. CDR3 nucleotides: TGCGCCAGCAGCCTAGCGGGAGCAGGCTACGAGCAGTACTTC. This encodes CASSLAGAGYEQYF.

About this clone itself: At one boundary the junction diverges from the germline segment, which might be a read error. This chain links TRBV7-9 with TRBJ1-2; D is undetermined. The CDR3 covers 12 residues. The germline gives CDR1 SEHNR, CDR2 FQNEAQ (reference sequence). The CDR3 DNA is TGTTCCAGCAGCTTCAGAAGCTATGGCTACACCTTC. It is translated as CSSSFRSYGYTF.

The chain recombines TRBV27 with TRBJ2-2; 9 positions agree with TRBD1. Trimming cost V 0 bases and J 15 bases; bases outside gene matches: 11. Germline CDR1 reads MNHEY; CDR2 reads SMNVEV (reference sequence). The CDR3 runs 15 residues. CDR3 bases: TGTGCCAGCAGTTTATCCCCCTATTGGGACAGGGTCATGTTTTTT. Residues: CASSLSPYWDRVMFF.

V usage is TRBV2 and J usage is TRBJ2-5; possibly TRBD1 for D (5 bases). The CDR3 consists of 13 residues. Germline V gene lookup returns CDR1 SNHLY and CDR2 FYNNEI. DNA of the CDR3: TGTGCGGTCAGGGTGCGCAGGGAAGAGACCCAGTACTTC. This codes for CAVRVRREETQYF.